This TCR beta chain was observed in a study of ipilimumab plus nivolumab after autologous stem cell transplantation. About the research overall: A median of roughly eight nivolumab and five or six ipilimumab doses were given. Both relapsed and primary refractory DLBCL were included.

As for this clone: Its antigen is currently unknown.

V lost 3 bases to trimming and J lost 0 bases, with 9 bases between them. The V gene's germline CDR1 is SGHNT and CDR2 YENEEA. This CDR3 is built from 15 residues. Notes on the study in general: TCR repertoire, Treg phenotype and gut microbiota reportedly support more study of this approach.

Checkpoint therapy with ipilimumab 1 mg/kg began 14 to 28 days after transplant. Profiled with immunoSEQ multiplex PCR; TCRdb holds only in-frame clones, not every one. Altogether about 15,000 clones are present, around four fifths being singletons, with the ten largest covering roughly 10%. The chain carries TRBV11-3 and TRBJ2-1; D is possibly TRBD2 (6 bases). The source material was PBMCs, sampled in a trial of ipilimumab plus nivolumab as post-transplant consolidation. This TCR was sampled from a male donor with diffuse large B-cell lymphoma. CDR3 region: CASSLGGSSYNEQFF. CDR3 coding DNA: TGTGCCAGCAGCTTGGGAGGTAGCTCCTACAATGAGCAGTTCTTC.